This T cell receptor (beta chain) came from a study of blood T cell repertoires in COVID-19. Study as a whole: From the United States, Italy and Spain came samples of acute and convalescent COVID-19. Sample material is recorded as cDNA or gDNA derived from T cells, B-cell-depleted T cells, or PBMCs.

Authors' methods: Estimates of nucleated cell counts were drawn from the amplification of reference gene primers. Using immunoSEQ multiplex PCR, the repertoire was profiled, and TCRdb retains in-frame clones only, with some absent. Clonal size and the V and J genes are those of that table, whereas D and trimming came from the DNA. This table has about 100,000 clones, about 88% appearing once. Trimming took 5 bases from V and 4 from J, leaving 9 bases between them. The germline V gene has CDR1 SNHLY and CDR2 FYNNEI. The CDR3 runs 13 residues. The sample consisted of peripheral blood. The clonotype was recovered from a human donor in a cohort sampled during active COVID-19. This chain uses TRBV2 with TRBJ1-5, with D maybe TRBD1 (5 bases). The CDR3 DNA reads as TGTGCCAGCAGTAGACAGATTAATCAGCCCCAGCATTTT. Translating gives CASSRQINQPQHF.